This T cell receptor beta chain was captured by sequencing in a study of shared clonotypes between healthy human individuals. At the level of the study: A few men and a couple of women, aged 18 to 49, were donors.

Notes on the study in general: Shared clonotypes across all four donors exceeded non-shared ones in generation probability. Across subsets, estimated richness was generally greater for naive than for memory populations.

With respect to this clone: Its antigen is still unknown.

Naive CD8 cells, CD45RO-negative and positively selected for CCR7, excluded terminally differentiated effector memory CD45RA+ cells. This table comes from immunoSEQ multiplex PCR, and its TCRdb copy is limited to in-frame clones, with some not included. The sample contains hundreds of thousands of clones, about 90% of which appear only once. The ends lost 3 bases at V and 7 bases at J; junction bases unmatched: 5. Germline CDR1 reads SQVTM; CDR2 reads ANQGSEA. The CDR3 has 14 amino acids. The specimen sequenced was naive CD8+ T cells sorted from blood. This clonotype was sampled from a man aged 30-40 years in good health. The rearrangement links TRBV29-1 to TRBJ2-7; TRBD2 matches 14 bases. The CDR3, as DNA: TGCAGCGTTGAGGGACTAGCGGGAGAGGGTGAGCAGTACTTC. As protein: CSVEGLAGEGEQYF.